This section outlines one TCR beta chain sequence together with its context. Its antigen remains unknown. Germline V lookup: CDR1 SGHNT, CDR2 YENEEA. V was pared by 3 bases and J by 0 bases, with 21 bases between. The CDR3 is 19 amino acids. Cells defined as naive were viable CD3+CD4+ or CD3+CD8+ and CCR7+CD45RA+CD45RO-CD95-CD27+CD28+. Produced via immunoSEQ multiplex PCR; TCRdb's table is partial and in-frame only. The sample has some 20,000 clones; 95% to 98% are singletons. The entry originates in a study of T cells after posttransplantation cyclophosphamide. Study outcomes and limitations: After PTCy, TRB diversity resembled that of CNI/methotrexate controls.

V gene TRBV11-3 combines with J gene TRBJ2-1; D may match TRBD1 or TRBD2 (9 bases each). This clonotype originated in a man aged 35-49 years in good health, CMV-negative, and a related stem cell transplant donor. The sequenced material came from naive CD4+ T cells sorted from PBMCs. The CDR3 DNA sequence: TGTGCCAGCAGCTTCAGGACAGGGGTAGCGGGAGCCTCCTACAATGAGCAGTTCTTC. Translated: CASSFRTGVAGASYNEQFF.